Shown below are 29 T cell receptor beta chains from a single sample sequenced in a study of neurological immune-mediated disorders. Each CDR3 protein gets one entry after TCRdb re-called the 5' RACE reads with MiXCR. This table has fewer than 50,000 distinct CDR3 sequences, roughly 2.5% appearing once. The sequenced sample was PBMCs. These receptor sequences come from a man aged 30-40 years with multiple sclerosis.

This clonotype was detected many times. The V and J genes are TRBV6-2 or TRBV6-3 and TRBJ1-6; TRBD1 is a possible D gene (6 bases). V was shortened by 6 bases and J by 14 bases, with 14 bases between the two germline ends. The CDR3 runs to 12 residues. In germline, CDR1 is MNHEY, CDR2 SVGEGT. CDR3 residues: CASSLTGISLHF. As DNA, the CDR3 is TGTGCCAGCAGCCTGACAGGCATCTCCCTCCACTTT.

This clonotype was observed at least ten times. The chain joins TRBV6-5 to TRBJ2-5; D remains ambiguous. Deletions cut 7 bases from V and 2 bases from J, with 14 bases between. Germline values: CDR1 MNHEY, CDR2 SVGAGI. This CDR3 comprises 14 residues. CDR3 bases: TGTGCCAGCACTCCCCCGGACCAACAAGAGACCCAGTACTTC. Amino acid sequence: CASTPPDQQETQYF.

At least ten counts were recorded for this clonotype. The V and J genes are TRBV20-1 and TRBJ1-5; perhaps TRBD1 as D (5 bases). Trimming stripped 3 bases from V and 0 bases from J, with 12 bases between. The CDR3 runs 15 residues. Germline V lookup: CDR1 DFQATT, CDR2 SNEGSKA (reference sequence). The CDR3 loop reads CSASLWGDSNQPQHF. CDR3 DNA sequence: TGCAGTGCTAGTCTTTGGGGGGATAGCAATCAGCCCCAGCATTTT.

This clonotype was detected ten times or more. V is TRBV9 and J is TRBJ2-1, with D tentatively TRBD2 (5 bases). The CDR3 is 15 residues long. Trimming removed 0 bases at V and 1 base at J, with 8 bases between. From germline, CDR1 is SGDLS and CDR2 YYNGEE. The CDR3 sequence: CASSVAGNSYNEQFF. The CDR3 coding sequence is TGTGCCAGCAGCGTAGCCGGGAATTCCTACAATGAGCAGTTCTTC.

This clonotype was detected ten times or more. The rearrangement uses TRBV6-6 and TRBJ2-5; D is unclear. The CDR3 is made up of 11 amino acids. Trimming stripped 6 bases from V and 5 bases from J, with 7 bases between. CDR1 and CDR2 from the germline V gene are MNHNY and SVGAGI (reference sequence). CDR3 region: CASSSSETQYF. The CDR3 coding sequence is TGTGCCAGCAGCTCCTCGGAGACCCAGTACTTC.

At least ten counts were recorded for this clonotype. The V and J genes are TRBV20-1 and TRBJ2-1, with D perhaps being TRBD1 or TRBD2 (5 bases each). V lost 6 bases and J lost 3, with 12 bases in between. The germline CDR1 and CDR2 sequences are DFQATT and SNEGSKA (reference sequence). The CDR3 runs to 13 residues. CDR3 nucleotides: TGCAGTGCCAGGGAGCGGAACTACAATGAGCAGTTCTTC. As protein: CSARERNYNEQFF.

This clonotype was picked up many times. This chain connects TRBV5-6 to TRBJ2-2, with TRBD1 matching over 7 bases. The germline V gene has CDR1 SGHDT and CDR2 YYEEEE. The CDR3 spans 16 residues. After removal of 6 bases from V and 5 bases from J, the junction contained 13 bases not matched to a gene. This CDR3 is CASNLETGSGTGELFF. The CDR3 DNA follows: TGTGCCAGCAACCTCGAGACAGGGTCGGGGACCGGGGAGCTGTTTTTT.

This clonotype was detected many times. V is TRBV5-5 and J is TRBJ1-1; D is unclear. Per the germline V gene, CDR1 is SGHKS and CDR2 is YYEKEE (reference sequence). This CDR3 spans 14 amino acids. Trimming stripped 6 bases from V and 0 bases from J, with 12 bases between. Here the CDR3 DNA reads TGTGCCAGCAAACACTCAGGAATGAACACTGAAGCTTTCTTT. Its protein product is CASKHSGMNTEAFF.

The V call is TRBV6-5, the J call TRBJ2-1; TRBD2 matches at 8 bases. V shed 4 bases, J shed 4 bases, and the junction held 9 bases outside the gene matches. Germline V CDR1 and CDR2: MNHEY, SVGAGI. The CDR3 has 16 residues. The CDR3 sequence: CASSFIQGTRYNEQFF. DNA for the CDR3: TGTGCCAGCAGTTTCATCCAGGGGACTAGATACAATGAGCAGTTCTTC.

This clonotype was seen ten or more times. This CDR3 is CASSAPPGEAFF. CDR3 in DNA: TGTGCCAGCAGTGCGCCGCCGGGTGAAGCTTTCTTT. V usage is TRBV6-6 and J usage is TRBJ1-1; unclear D gene. Per the germline V gene, CDR1 is MNHNY and CDR2 is SVGAGI (reference sequence). This CDR3 contains 12 residues. The V end lost 5 bases, the J end lost 7 bases, and 11 bases lay between the germline ends.

This clonotype was observed at least ten times. The chain employs TRBV20-1 and TRBJ2-1; 7 bases agree with TRBD2. Germline V lookup: CDR1 DFQATT, CDR2 SNEGSKA (reference sequence). The V and J ends lost 6 bases and 0 bases, in that order; junction bases with no gene match: 8. The CDR3 totals 15 residues. DNA for the CDR3: TGCAGTGCCAGCCCCAGCGGGGACTCCTACAATGAGCAGTTCTTC. This sequence encodes CSASPSGDSYNEQFF.

This clonotype has ten or more counts. The V gene is TRBV12-3 or TRBV12-4, the J gene TRBJ2-7, with 11 bases matching TRBD1. V was pared by 4 bases and J by 3 bases, with 2 bases of the junction left unmatched. The CDR3 covers 14 residues. The CDR3 sequence: CASSYGTGGYEQYF. The CDR3 DNA reads TGTGCCAGCAGTTACGGGACAGGGGGCTACGAGCAGTACTTC.

At least ten counts were recorded for this clonotype. The genes are TRBV6-5 and TRBJ1-1; D ambiguous. The V gene lost 1 base and the J gene lost 3 bases, with 6 bases spanning the gap. The length of the CDR3 is 13 residues. CDR1 MNHEY and CDR2 SVGAGI come from the germline V gene. The CDR3 region has the DNA TGTGCCAGCAGTTACTGGCTCGACACTGAAGCTTTCTTT. It translates to CASSYWLDTEAFF.

This clonotype was counted at least ten times. For the CDR3, the DNA is TGTGCCAGCAGCTTATCCCAGGCCTTATATTTT. This translates into CASSLSQALYF. The V call is TRBV7-2, the J call TRBJ1-3; D is unclear. Germline CDR1 is SGHTA and CDR2 is FQGNSA. The CDR3 totals 11 residues. V shed 2 bases and J shed 14 bases, with 10 bases lying between them. The full variable domain, with the rest looked up from reference TRBV7-2 and TRBJ1-3, is GAGVSQSPSNKVTEKGKDVELRCDPISGHTALYWYRQSLGQGLEFLIYFQGNSAPDKSGLPSDRFSAERTGGSVSTLTIQRTQQEDSAVYLCASSLSQALYFGEGSWLTVV.

The sample holds many counts of this clonotype. The chain combines TRBV20-1 with TRBJ2-3; 8 nucleotides agree with TRBD2. The germline V gene encodes CDR1 DFQATT and CDR2 SNEGSKA (reference sequence). The CDR3 length is 16 residues. With V trimmed by 6 bases and J by 0 bases, 11 bases remained unmatched. The CDR3, as DNA: TGCAGTGCCGCGAGCGGGAGAACTACTAGCACAGATACGCAGTATTTT. This gives the protein CSAASGRTTSTDTQYF.

This clonotype was seen ten or more times. The V gene is TRBV20-1, the J gene TRBJ2-7; no clear D gene. The CDR3 loop spans 14 amino acids. Trimming stripped 2 bases from V and 2 bases from J, with 13 bases between. Germline lookup yields CDR1 DFQATT and CDR2 SNEGSKA (reference sequence). CDR3 sequence reads: CSARSGREPYEQYF. The CDR3 coding sequence is TGCAGTGCTAGATCCGGTAGAGAACCCTACGAGCAGTACTTC.

This clonotype was picked up many times. The chain uses TRBV20-1 and TRBJ1-2, with 7 bases fitting TRBD1. This CDR3 region has 15 residues. The germline gives CDR1 DFQATT, CDR2 SNEGSKA (reference sequence). V was clipped by 3 bases and J by 0 bases; unmatched bases: 7. The DNA of the CDR3 is TGCAGTGCTAGGGTAACCGGGACAGCTAACTATGGCTACACCTTC. Translating gives CSARVTGTANYGYTF.

This clonotype was seen ten or more times. The rearrangement joins TRBV27 to TRBJ1-3, with unresolved D. The CDR3 spans 11 residues. V was trimmed by 8 bases and J by 4 bases, leaving 6 bases between them. Germline values: CDR1 MNHEY, CDR2 SMNVEV (reference sequence). As DNA, the CDR3 is TGTGCCAGCCGCGGGGGAAACACCATATATTTT. Its translation is CASRGGNTIYF.

This clonotype was observed many times. This chain joins TRBV7-6 and TRBJ1-1; D unclear. Germline V gene lookup returns CDR1 SGHVS and CDR2 FNYEAQ. CDR3 length: 14 residues. Trimming removed 1 base at V and 5 bases at J, with 11 bases between. The CDR3 DNA reads TGTGCCAGCAGCTTAGAGGGTTCGGTGACTGAAGCTTTCTTT. Translating gives CASSLEGSVTEAFF.

This clonotype is classed as medium-sized. The V gene is TRBV4-3, the J gene TRBJ2-6; D unclear. Trimming took off 0 bases at V and 0 bases at J, with 3 bases between the two ends. The CDR3 has 15 amino acids. Germline V lookup: CDR1 LGHNA, CDR2 YSLEER. The CDR3 region is CASSQDGSGANVLTF. The CDR3 DNA follows: TGCGCCAGCAGCCAAGACGGCTCTGGGGCCAACGTCCTGACTTTC.

This clonotype was picked up many times. The rearrangement links TRBV4-3 to TRBJ2-2, with TRBD1 matching 9 bases. With V trimmed by 0 bases and J by 6 bases, 2 bases remained unmatched. CDR1 is LGHNA and CDR2 is YSLEER in the germline V gene. The CDR3 runs to 15 residues. The chain's CDR3 is CASSQETGGPGELFF. The CDR3 bases are TGCGCCAGCAGCCAAGAGACAGGGGGACCCGGGGAGCTGTTTTTT.

This clonotype was counted at least ten times. The chain is built from TRBV3-1 and TRBJ2-1; possible D gene TRBD1, 5 bases. V dropped 1 base and J dropped 7 bases, with 11 bases sitting between them. Germline assignment: CDR1 LGHDT and CDR2 YNNKEL (reference sequence). The CDR3 extends over 14 amino acids. The CDR3 coding sequence is TGTGCCAGCAGCCAAGCCAGGGCAGGGAATGAGCAGTTCTTC. Its translation: CASSQARAGNEQFF.

This clonotype was observed many times. The rearrangement joins TRBV12-3 or TRBV12-4 to TRBJ2-3; tentatively, D is TRBD1 (5 bases). V was cut by 6 bases and J by 2 bases, with 9 bases left in between. This CDR3 has 13 amino acids. Written as DNA, the CDR3 is TGTGCCAGCAGCTTGGACACCACAGATACGCAGTATTTT. Encoded protein: CASSLDTTDTQYF.

This clonotype was found a few times. CDR3 nucleotide sequence: TGCAGTGCTAGTGACAGGGAGAAGAACACTGAAGCTTTCTTT. Protein sequence: CSASDREKNTEAFF. This chain joins TRBV20-1 and TRBJ1-1; 7 positions agree with TRBD1. CDR1 is DFQATT and CDR2 is SNEGSKA in the germline V gene (reference sequence). After removal of 3 bases from V and 1 base from J, the junction contained 5 bases not matched to a gene. CDR3 size: 14 residues.

This clonotype was seen a few times. V is TRBV4-1 and J is TRBJ2-3, with 8 bases matching TRBD2. This CDR3 is 16 amino acids long. CDR1 is MGHRA, CDR2 YSYEKL, per germline. V shed 0 bases, J shed 3 bases, and the junction held 5 bases outside the gene matches. The CDR3 nucleotides read TGCGCCAGCAGCCAAGACGGGGGGGGTCTGACAGATACGCAGTATTTT. Translated, it gives CASSQDGGGLTDTQYF.

This clonotype has ten or more counts. V usage is TRBV5-1 and J usage is TRBJ2-2, with D possibly being TRBD2 (5 bases). The CDR3 runs to 16 residues. Trimming removed 6 bases from V and 0 bases from J, with 15 bases in between. From germline, CDR1 is SGHRS and CDR2 YFSETQ. CDR3: CASIEWAGANTGELFF. The CDR3 DNA is TGCGCCAGCATTGAATGGGCGGGCGCGAACACCGGGGAGCTGTTTTTT.

This clonotype showed up many times. V usage is TRBV20-1 and J usage is TRBJ1-4; 7 positions match TRBD1. V was clipped by 5 bases and J by 5 bases; unmatched bases: 8. The CDR3 is made up of 14 amino acids. Germline V lookup: CDR1 DFQATT, CDR2 SNEGSKA (reference sequence). The CDR3 loop is CSALEGTVNEKLFF. CDR3 bases: TGCAGTGCTCTGGAGGGGACAGTCAATGAAAAACTGTTTTTT.

Many counts were recorded for this clonotype. V is TRBV5-1 and J is TRBJ1-3; D gene unclear. This CDR3 is 14 amino acids long. Germline CDR1 and CDR2: SGHRS and YFSETQ. V was clipped by 7 bases and J by 1 base, with 12 bases between them. The CDR3 sequence: CASSLGNSGNTIYF. DNA for the CDR3: TGCGCCAGCTCGCTTGGTAATTCTGGAAACACCATATATTTT.

This clonotype was found many times. The gene calls are TRBV11-1 and TRBJ2-7, with D uncertain. CDR3 length: 16 amino acids. CDR1 is SGHAT, CDR2 FQDESV, per germline (reference sequence). With 2 bases removed from V and 2 bases from J, the gap between germline ends came to 16 bases. The CDR3 DNA reads TGTGCCAGCAGCTTATATGAGACGAGGAAAACCTACGAGCAGTACTTC. This codes for CASSLYETRKTYEQYF.